One sample yielded the 18 T cell receptor beta chains listed below, sequenced in a study of blood T cell repertoires in COVID-19. Here immunoSEQ multiplex PCR was the method, and the copy in TCRdb shows in-frame clones only, minus some. The repertoire holds around 120,000 clones, 65% to 80% seen once, with less than 25% in the top ten. Sequencing input: peripheral blood. The receptor source for this set is a man aged 70 or older with active or convalescent COVID-19.

The rearrangement links TRBV5-1 to TRBJ1-4; 9 nucleotides line up with TRBD1. CDR3 length: 15 residues. The V gene end was trimmed by 4 bases and the J gene end by 2 bases; junction bases not matched to a gene: 3. Germline V gene sequence: CDR1 SGHRS, CDR2 YFSETQ. DNA of the CDR3: TGCGCCAGCAGCCCGGGACAGGGTACTAATGAAAAACTGTTTTTT. Amino acid sequence: CASSPGQGTNEKLFF.

J is TRBJ1-2 and V is TRBV2, with D uncertain. V lost 1 base, J lost 8 bases, and 8 bases lay in between. The CDR3 is 12 residues long. The V gene's germline CDR1 is SNHLY and CDR2 FYNNEI. The CDR3 protein is CASSEVARGYTF. For the CDR3, the DNA is TGTGCCAGCAGTGAAGTGGCTCGAGGCTACACCTTC.

This chain joins TRBV6-5 and TRBJ2-4; TRBD1 is a possible D gene (5 bases). The CDR3 totals 12 residues. The V and J ends lost 7 bases and 5 bases respectively, with 9 bases between them. CDR1 MNHEY and CDR2 SVGAGI come from the germline V gene. The CDR3 spells CASTGHENIQYF. In DNA, the CDR3 is TGTGCCAGCACCGGACACGAAAACATTCAGTACTTC.

J is TRBJ2-3 and V is TRBV10-1, with D maybe TRBD2 (5 bases). CDR1 is WNHNN, CDR2 SYGVQD, per germline (reference sequence). The ends were cut back, 5 bases at V and 2 bases at J, with 17 bases in the middle. The CDR3 consists of 16 residues. The CDR3 loop reads CASSFNRRENTDTQYF. The CDR3 region has the DNA TGCGCCAGCAGTTTTAATCGACGGGAAAACACAGATACGCAGTATTTT.

The chain couples TRBV5-1 to TRBJ2-2; 9 bases fit TRBD2. The CDR3 has 16 residues. V was pared by 2 bases and J by 5 bases, with 7 bases of the junction left unmatched. Germline assignment: CDR1 SGHRS and CDR2 YFSETQ. The CDR3 nucleotides are TGCGCCAGCAGCTTACCTAGCGGGATAAGTACCGGGGAGCTGTTTTTT. Residues: CASSLPSGISTGELFF.

This chain connects TRBV15 to TRBJ2-1; 10 nucleotides agree with TRBD2. Germline V gene data show CDR1 as LNHNV and CDR2 as YYDKDF (reference sequence). V lost 5 bases, J lost 8 bases, and 15 bases stayed unmatched. There are 17 residues in the CDR3. This CDR3 is CATSERSGRAYSDEQFF. The CDR3 coding sequence is TGTGCCACCAGCGAGCGGAGCGGGAGGGCGTATAGCGATGAGCAGTTCTTC.

The chain combines TRBV4-1 with TRBJ1-3; no firm D call. Trimming took off 0 bases at V and 1 base at J, with 10 bases between the two ends. The germline gives CDR1 MGHRA, CDR2 YSYEKL. The CDR3 consists of 16 residues. This CDR3 reads CASSQDHLTSGNTIYF. DNA of the CDR3: TGCGCCAGCAGCCAAGACCACCTTACTTCTGGAAACACCATATATTTT.

This clone was observed a handful of times. The chain carries TRBV10-3 and TRBJ1-1; a possible D gene is TRBD1 (6 bases). The CDR3 runs to 14 residues. The ends were cut back, 3 bases at V and 4 bases at J, with 12 bases in the middle. Germline CDR1 reads ENHRY; CDR2 reads SYGVKD. CDR3 DNA: TGTGCCATCAGTGAACAGGGAGCTAGCACTGAAGCTTTCTTT. Residues: CAISEQGASTEAFF.

V gene TRBV4-1 combines with J gene TRBJ1-3, with TRBD1 matching 11 bases. Germline CDR1 reads MGHRA; CDR2 reads YSYEKL. The CDR3 runs 15 residues. Trimming at V came to 4 bases and at J to 5 bases, leaving 4 bases not matched to a gene. The CDR3 bases are TGCGCCAGCAGCCGGGACAGGGGGATTAGAAACACCATATATTTT. Protein sequence: CASSRDRGIRNTIYF.

This clone was detected only once. The V gene is TRBV29-1, the J gene TRBJ1-1, with 7 bases matching TRBD1. The CDR3 has 14 residues. Germline CDR1 reads SQVTM; CDR2 reads ANQGSEA. Trimming at V came to 1 base and at J to 0 bases, leaving 2 bases not matched to a gene. The CDR3: CSVEGTGVNTEAFF. In nucleotides, the CDR3 is TGCAGCGTTGAAGGGACAGGAGTGAACACTGAAGCTTTCTTT.

The V and J genes are TRBV7-9 and TRBJ1-6; a possible D gene is TRBD1 (6 bases). Deletions cut 4 bases from V and 10 bases from J, with 14 bases between. From germline, CDR1 is SEHNR and CDR2 FQNEAQ (reference sequence). This CDR3 region has 14 residues. In DNA, the CDR3 is TGTGCCAGCAGCTCGGGGGGCGCGGGCTCACCCCTCCACTTT. This translates into CASSSGGAGSPLHF.

The chain is built from TRBV9 and TRBJ1-2; possible D gene TRBD1, 6 bases. The V gene's germline CDR1 is SGDLS and CDR2 YYNGEE. The V end was cut by 0 bases, the J end by 4 bases, with 13 bases between. The CDR3 covers 15 residues. The CDR3 DNA reads TGTGCCAGCAGCGTAGCCCAGGGGTCTCTCTATGGCTACACCTTC. Amino acid sequence: CASSVAQGSLYGYTF.

The rearrangement uses TRBV19 and TRBJ1-6; maybe TRBD1 (5 bases). CDR1 and CDR2 (germline): LNHDA, SQIVND (reference sequence). The CDR3 is 15 amino acids. V gave up 7 bases and J gave up 3 bases, with 13 bases separating them. This CDR3 is CASTPQQGYNSPLHF. CDR3 DNA sequence: TGTGCCAGTACCCCGCAGCAGGGCTATAATTCACCCCTCCACTTT.

The chain joins TRBV28 to TRBJ1-2; D gene unclear. The germline V gene encodes CDR1 MDHEN and CDR2 SYDVKM. V was trimmed by 2 bases and J by 2 bases, leaving 9 bases between them. The CDR3 is made up of 14 amino acids. The chain's CDR3 is CASSLPQTNYGYTF. Written as DNA, the CDR3 is TGTGCCAGCAGTTTACCCCAAACAAACTATGGCTACACCTTC.

This chain joins TRBV5-4 and TRBJ2-7, with 12 bases aligning to TRBD1. The CDR3 totals 15 residues. The J segment lost 5 bases and the V segment lost 3 bases, leaving 6 bases of the junction unmatched. Germline V gene data show CDR1 as SGHNT and CDR2 as YYREEE (reference sequence). This CDR3 is CASSSPGQGAHEQYF. As DNA, the CDR3 is TGTGCCAGCAGCTCACCGGGACAGGGGGCCCACGAGCAGTACTTC.

This chain uses TRBV15 with TRBJ2-7; 7 nucleotides line up with TRBD1. This CDR3 has 11 residues. The V gene's germline CDR1 is LNHNV and CDR2 YYDKDF (reference sequence). V gave up 4 bases and J gave up 7 bases; unmatched junction bases: 1. CDR3 sequence: CATSKDREQYF. Here the CDR3 DNA reads TGTGCCACCAGCAAGGACAGGGAGCAGTACTTC.

This chain connects TRBV9 to TRBJ1-5; tentative D call: TRBD1 (5 bases). Germline V gene lookup returns CDR1 SGDLS and CDR2 YYNGEE. The CDR3 contains 15 residues. The V gene lost 3 bases and the J gene lost 5 bases, with 15 bases spanning the gap. Written as DNA, the CDR3 is TGTGCCAGCAGCGAGGGGCCATTAGCCGATCAGCCCCAGCATTTT. Protein product: CASSEGPLADQPQHF. Full variable domain (outside the CDR3, taken from reference TRBV9 and TRBJ1-5): DSGVTQTPKHLITATGQRVTLRCSPRSGDLSVYWYQQSLDQGLQFLIQYYNGEERAKGNILERFSAQQFPDLHSELNLSSLELGDSALYFCASSEGPLADQPQHFGDGTRLSIL.

V usage is TRBV5-5 and J usage is TRBJ1-1; D remains unclear. Deletions cut 4 bases from V and 1 base from J, with 8 bases between. Germline CDR1 is SGHKS and CDR2 is YYEKEE (reference sequence). The CDR3 runs to 13 residues. The DNA for the CDR3 is TGTGCCAGCAGCGCCGGGTCGAACACTGAAGCTTTCTTT. It is translated as CASSAGSNTEAFF.